This T cell receptor beta chain was obtained from a study of T cell responses to AZD1222 COVID-19 vaccine. Findings and caveats of the study: It should be noted that donors were predominantly white British and more often female, and clonal diversity was possibly underestimated. The study identified only a handful of AZD1222 recipients as seropositive at baseline. There were vaccine-associated CD4 TCRs across spike, dominant at 160-218 and 743-854.

Remarks on this clone: No antigen is known for it.

The CDR3 is made up of 14 amino acids. Germline CDR1 and CDR2: MGHDK and SYGVNS. Trimming removed 3 bases at V and 3 bases at J, with 12 bases between. Libraries were prepared by immunoSEQ multiplex PCR; TCRdb keeps only in-frame clonotypes and omits some of them. The sample lists about 110,000 clones, just over 85% occurring once. V usage is TRBV25-1 and J usage is TRBJ2-7; D is perhaps TRBD1 or TRBD2 (5 bases each). Sequences were derived from peripheral blood, sampled on day 0 of AZD1222 vaccination. This TCR derives from an adult in good health. CDR3 in DNA: TGTGCCAGCAGTGACGATGGGACGAGCTACGAGCAGTACTTC. This translates into CASSDDGTSYEQYF.